What follows are 5 T cell receptor beta chains derived from one specimen sequenced in a study of monozygotic twins with inflammatory bowel disease. From its re-call of the 5' RACE reads, TCRdb lists each CDR3 protein once, without DNA. Its listing shows approximately 100,000 distinct CDR3 sequences. The specimen sequenced was blood. The receptors shown here come from a human donor with ulcerative colitis or Crohn's disease, or a healthy co-twin of an affected twin (not recorded which).

This chain links TRBV5-1 with TRBJ2-3. CDR3 length equals 14 residues. CDR1 SGHRS and CDR2 YFSETQ come from the germline V gene. The CDR3 protein is CASSFFEGTDTQYF.

This chain links TRBV11-1 with TRBJ2-7; the TRBD2 assignment by TCRdb is unverifiable without DNA. Germline CDR1 and CDR2: SGHAT and FQDESV (reference sequence). The CDR3 sequence is 19 residues long. The CDR3 spells CASSPQTSGGHNSSYEQYF.

V and J are TRBV7-2 and TRBJ2-3; the D call of TRBD2 rests on TCRdb alone, since no DNA is present to check it. The germline V gene has CDR1 SGHTA and CDR2 FQGNSA. The CDR3 extends over 15 amino acids. The CDR3 spells CASRRTSGRRDTQYF.

The chain recombines TRBV2 with TRBJ2-2; TCRdb picks TRBD1, but there is no DNA to check that call. Germline values: CDR1 SNHLY, CDR2 FYNNEI. The length of the CDR3 is 15 residues. CDR3 region: CASREGQGNTGELFF.

The V call is TRBV5-1, the J call TRBJ2-2; TCRdb's D call, TRBD1, is unchecked because there is no DNA. From germline, CDR1 is SGHRS and CDR2 YFSETQ. The CDR3 extends over 15 amino acids. The CDR3 protein is CASSLEGAGTGELFF.